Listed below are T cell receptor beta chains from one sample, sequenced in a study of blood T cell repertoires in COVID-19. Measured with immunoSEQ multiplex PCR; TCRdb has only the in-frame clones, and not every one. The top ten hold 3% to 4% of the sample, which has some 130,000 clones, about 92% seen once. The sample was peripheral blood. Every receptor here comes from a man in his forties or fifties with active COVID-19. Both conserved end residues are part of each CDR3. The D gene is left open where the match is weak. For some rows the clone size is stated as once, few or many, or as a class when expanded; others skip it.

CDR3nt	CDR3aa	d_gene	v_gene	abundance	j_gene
TGTGCCACCAGAGAAGAGACAGGGAGATATAATTCACCCCTCCACTTT	CATREETGRYNSPLHF	TRBD1	TRBV27	NA	TRBJ1-6
TGTGCCAGCTCACCACCGGAGGCCGCGGGGGGCCTTTACAATGAGCAGTTCTTC	CASSPPEAAGGLYNEQFF	TRBD2	TRBV18	NA	TRBJ2-1
TGTGCCAGCAGCGTGTGGAGGGCTAGCGGGAGCCCCCCTAACACCGGGGAGCTGTTTTTT	CASSVWRASGSPPNTGELFF	TRBD2	TRBV9	once	TRBJ2-2
TGTGCCAGCAGTCCCCTTCGGGGCAATGAGCAGTTCTTC	CASSPLRGNEQFF	NA	TRBV6-2/TRBV6-3	NA	TRBJ2-1
TGTGCCAGCAGCGTAGGCTCAGGGGACCCTGGCTACACCTTC	CASSVGSGDPGYTF	NA	TRBV9	NA	TRBJ1-2
TGTGCCTGGTACCGGGACAGGGGGCACCTTGTTGGCTACACCTTC	CAWYRDRGHLVGYTF	TRBD1	TRBV30	NA	TRBJ1-2
TGTGCCAGCAGCTTGGCGGCGGGGCTCGATCAGCCCCAGCATTTT	CASSLAAGLDQPQHF	NA	TRBV5-5	NA	TRBJ1-5
TGTGCCAGCAGCCAGGGACTAGCGGGAGGGAGGGGTGGTGAGCAGTTCTTC	CASSQGLAGGRGGEQFF	TRBD2	TRBV11-3	NA	TRBJ2-1
TGCGCCAGCAGCTTCCGGGATACGCAGTATTTT	CASSFRDTQYF	NA	TRBV5-1	NA	TRBJ2-3
TGTGCCAGCTCACCACAGGACAGGGCACCTGGCTACACCTTC	CASSPQDRAPGYTF	TRBD1	TRBV18	NA	TRBJ1-2
TGTGCCAGCAGCTTAGATCGAGGTTATGGCTACACCTTC	CASSLDRGYGYTF	NA	TRBV7-2	few	TRBJ1-2